This T cell receptor (beta chain) was documented in a study of shared clonotypes between healthy human individuals. Only CD45RO-negative cells positively selected for CCR7 counted as naive CD8 cells, so terminally differentiated effector memory CD45RA+ cells were excluded. Repertoires were generated with immunoSEQ multiplex PCR, while TCRdb's copy carries only in-frame clones and drops some. The data contain 560,000 or so clones, 95% to 97% of them singletons. In its sample, this clone was seen once. J gave up 4 bases and V 5 bases, and 7 bases lay outside the gene matches. The germline gives CDR1 SGHNT, CDR2 YYREEE (reference sequence). The CDR3 loop spans 14 amino acids.

The chain joins TRBV5-4 to TRBJ2-5; 8 nucleotides align to TRBD1. Sequenced material: naive CD8+ T cells sorted from blood. The sequence derives from a woman in her 30s in good health. The CDR3 nucleotides read TGTGCCAGCAGTCCGGCAGGGGGCATAGAGACCCAGTACTTC. It encodes CASSPAGGIETQYF.